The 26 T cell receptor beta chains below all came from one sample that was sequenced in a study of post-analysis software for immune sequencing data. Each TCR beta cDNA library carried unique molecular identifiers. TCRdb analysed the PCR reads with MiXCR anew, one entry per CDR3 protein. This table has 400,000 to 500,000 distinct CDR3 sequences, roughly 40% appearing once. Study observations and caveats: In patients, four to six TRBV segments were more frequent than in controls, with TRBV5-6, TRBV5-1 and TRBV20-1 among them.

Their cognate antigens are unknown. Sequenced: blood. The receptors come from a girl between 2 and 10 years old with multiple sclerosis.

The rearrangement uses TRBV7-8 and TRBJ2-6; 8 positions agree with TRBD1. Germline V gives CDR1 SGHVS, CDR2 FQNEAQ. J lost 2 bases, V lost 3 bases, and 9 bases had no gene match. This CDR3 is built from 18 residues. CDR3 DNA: TGTGCCAGCAGCTTCTACGGACAGGGAGTGACTGGGGCCAACGTCCTGACTTTC. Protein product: CASSFYGQGVTGANVLTF.

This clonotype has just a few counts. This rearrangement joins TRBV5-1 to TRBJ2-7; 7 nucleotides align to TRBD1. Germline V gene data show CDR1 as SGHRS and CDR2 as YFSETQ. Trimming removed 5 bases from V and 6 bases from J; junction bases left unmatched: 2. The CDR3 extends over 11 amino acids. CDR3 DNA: TGCGCCAGCAGACAGGGGAGCGAGCAGTACTTC. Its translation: CASRQGSEQYF.

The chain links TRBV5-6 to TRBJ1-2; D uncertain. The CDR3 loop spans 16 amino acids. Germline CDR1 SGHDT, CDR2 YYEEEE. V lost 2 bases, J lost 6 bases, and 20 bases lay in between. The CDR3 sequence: CASSFRHQTPQDGYTF. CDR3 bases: TGTGCCAGCAGCTTTCGACACCAGACACCCCAGGATGGCTACACCTTC.

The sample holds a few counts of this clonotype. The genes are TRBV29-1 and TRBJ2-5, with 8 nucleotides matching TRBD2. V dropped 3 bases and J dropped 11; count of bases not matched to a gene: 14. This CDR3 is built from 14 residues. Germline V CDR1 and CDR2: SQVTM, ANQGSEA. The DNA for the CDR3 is TGCAGCGTTGACTCGCGGGGGGATTACAATGAGCAGTACTTC. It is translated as CSVDSRGDYNEQYF.

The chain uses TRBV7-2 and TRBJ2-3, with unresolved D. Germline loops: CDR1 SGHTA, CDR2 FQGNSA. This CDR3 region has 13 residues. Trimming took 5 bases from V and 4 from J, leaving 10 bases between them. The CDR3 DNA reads TGTGCCAGCAGCCAATCTATCGCAGATACGCAGTATTTT. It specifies CASSQSIADTQYF.

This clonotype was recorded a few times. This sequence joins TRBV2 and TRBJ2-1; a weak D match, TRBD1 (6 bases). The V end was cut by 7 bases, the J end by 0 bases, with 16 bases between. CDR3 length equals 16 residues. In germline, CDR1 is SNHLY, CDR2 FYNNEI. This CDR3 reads CASMTGRSPSYNEQFF. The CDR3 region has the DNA TGTGCCAGCATGACAGGACGATCCCCCTCCTACAATGAGCAGTTCTTC.

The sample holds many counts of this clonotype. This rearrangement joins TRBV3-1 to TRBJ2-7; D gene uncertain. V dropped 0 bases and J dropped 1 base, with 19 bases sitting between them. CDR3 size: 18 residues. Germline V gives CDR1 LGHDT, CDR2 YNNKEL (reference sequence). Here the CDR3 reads CASSQESASAAYSYEQYF. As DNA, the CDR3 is TGTGCCAGCAGCCAAGAGTCCGCATCGGCTGCCTATTCCTACGAGCAGTACTTC.

The CDR3 coding sequence is TGCAGTGCTAGAGATCCCCAGACTAGCACCCTTGAGCAGTTCTTC. Encoded protein: CSARDPQTSTLEQFF. The chain recombines TRBV20-1 with TRBJ2-1; TRBD2 matches at 7 bases. The germline CDR1 and CDR2 sequences are DFQATT and SNEGSKA (reference sequence). The junction had 11 bases not matched to a gene; V was cut back by 0 bases and J by 9 bases. The CDR3 has 15 amino acids.

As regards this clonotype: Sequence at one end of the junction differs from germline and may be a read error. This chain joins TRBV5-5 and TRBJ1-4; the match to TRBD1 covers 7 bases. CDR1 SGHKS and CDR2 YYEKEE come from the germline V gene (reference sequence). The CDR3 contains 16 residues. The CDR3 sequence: CANSLAVRGTNEKLFF. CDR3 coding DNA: TGTGCCAACAGCTTGGCCGTCAGGGGGACTAATGAAAAACTGTTTTTT.

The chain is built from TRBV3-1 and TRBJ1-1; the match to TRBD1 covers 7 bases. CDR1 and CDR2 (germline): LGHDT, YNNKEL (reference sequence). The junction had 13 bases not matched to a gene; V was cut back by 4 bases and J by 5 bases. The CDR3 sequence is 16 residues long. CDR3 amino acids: CASSPSVGGGLTEAFF. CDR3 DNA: TGTGCCAGCAGCCCCTCGGTGGGAGGGGGCTTGACTGAAGCTTTCTTT.

This CDR3 reads CASSPKRRGYEQYF. CDR3 nucleotide sequence: TGTGCCAGCAGTCCCAAACGGCGGGGCTACGAGCAGTACTTC. The J gene is TRBJ2-7, the V gene TRBV27, with D perhaps matching TRBD2 (6 bases). The germline V gene has CDR1 MNHEY and CDR2 SMNVEV (reference sequence). Trimming took 5 bases from V and 3 from J, leaving 14 bases between them. This CDR3 is 14 amino acids long.

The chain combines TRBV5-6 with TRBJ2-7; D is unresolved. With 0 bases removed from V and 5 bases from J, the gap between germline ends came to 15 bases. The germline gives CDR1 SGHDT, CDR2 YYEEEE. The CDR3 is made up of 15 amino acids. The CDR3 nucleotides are TGTGCCAGCAGCTTGGCCGCGGCCTTTTGGGACGAGCAGTACTTC. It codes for CASSLAAAFWDEQYF.

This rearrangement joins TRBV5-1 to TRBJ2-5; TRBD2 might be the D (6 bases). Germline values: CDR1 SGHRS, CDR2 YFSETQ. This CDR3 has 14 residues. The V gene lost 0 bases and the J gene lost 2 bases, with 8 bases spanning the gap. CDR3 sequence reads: CASSLVAEQETQYF. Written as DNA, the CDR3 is TGCGCCAGCAGCTTGGTAGCGGAGCAAGAGACCCAGTACTTC.

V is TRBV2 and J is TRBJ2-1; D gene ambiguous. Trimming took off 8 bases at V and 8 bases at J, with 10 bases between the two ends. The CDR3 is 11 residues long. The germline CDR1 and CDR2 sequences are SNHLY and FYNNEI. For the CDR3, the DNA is TGTGCCAGCCCGACCCGGGATGAGCAGTTCTTC. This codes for CASPTRDEQFF.

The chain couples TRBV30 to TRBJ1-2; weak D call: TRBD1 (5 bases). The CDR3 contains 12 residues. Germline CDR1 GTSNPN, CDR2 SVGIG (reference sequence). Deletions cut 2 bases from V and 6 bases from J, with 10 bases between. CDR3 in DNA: TGTGCCTGGAGTTTCGGGGGGGATGGCTACACCTTC. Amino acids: CAWSFGGDGYTF. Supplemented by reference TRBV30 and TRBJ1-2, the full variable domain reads SQTIHQWPATLVQPVGSPLSLECTVEGTSNPNLYWYRQAAGRGLQLLFYSVGIGQISSEVPQNLSASRPQDRQFILSSKKLLLSDSGFYLCAWSFGGDGYTFGSGTRLTVV.

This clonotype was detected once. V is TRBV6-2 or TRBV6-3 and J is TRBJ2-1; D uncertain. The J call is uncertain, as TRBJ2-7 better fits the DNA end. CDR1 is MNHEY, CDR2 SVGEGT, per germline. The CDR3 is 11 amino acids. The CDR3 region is CASSIYNEQYF. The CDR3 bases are TGTGCCAGCAGTATATACAATGAGCAGTACTTC.

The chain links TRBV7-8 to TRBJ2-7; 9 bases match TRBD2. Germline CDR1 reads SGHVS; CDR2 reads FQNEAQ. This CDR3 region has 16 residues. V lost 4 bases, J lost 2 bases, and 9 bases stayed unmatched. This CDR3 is CASSSGLALPAYEQYF. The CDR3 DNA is TGTGCCAGCAGCTCGGGACTAGCCCTGCCGGCCTACGAGCAGTACTTC.

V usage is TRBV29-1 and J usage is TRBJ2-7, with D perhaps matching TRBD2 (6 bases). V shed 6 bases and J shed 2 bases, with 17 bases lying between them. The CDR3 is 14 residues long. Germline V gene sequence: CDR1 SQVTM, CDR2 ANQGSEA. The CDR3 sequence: CSVEMAGKTYEQYF. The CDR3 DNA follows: TGCAGCGTCGAAATGGCGGGGAAGACCTACGAGCAGTACTTC.

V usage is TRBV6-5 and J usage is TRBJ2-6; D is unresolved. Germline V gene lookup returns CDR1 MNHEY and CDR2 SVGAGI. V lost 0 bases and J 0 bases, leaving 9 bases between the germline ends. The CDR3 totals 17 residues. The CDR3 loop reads CASSYSQASSGANVLTF. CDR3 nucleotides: TGTGCCAGCAGTTACTCGCAGGCGAGCTCTGGGGCCAACGTCCTGACTTTC.

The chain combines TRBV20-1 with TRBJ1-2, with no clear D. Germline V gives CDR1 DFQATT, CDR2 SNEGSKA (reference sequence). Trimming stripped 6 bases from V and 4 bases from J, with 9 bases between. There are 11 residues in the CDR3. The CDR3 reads CSALPRYGYTF. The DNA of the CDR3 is TGCAGTGCCCTACCCCGCTATGGCTACACCTTC.

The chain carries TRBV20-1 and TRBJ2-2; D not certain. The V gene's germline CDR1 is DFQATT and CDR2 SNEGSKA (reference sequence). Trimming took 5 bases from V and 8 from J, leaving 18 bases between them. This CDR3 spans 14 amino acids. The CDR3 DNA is TGCAGTGCTCGGGCCAGACCCCAGGTTGGGGAGCTGTTTTTT. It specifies CSARARPQVGELFF.

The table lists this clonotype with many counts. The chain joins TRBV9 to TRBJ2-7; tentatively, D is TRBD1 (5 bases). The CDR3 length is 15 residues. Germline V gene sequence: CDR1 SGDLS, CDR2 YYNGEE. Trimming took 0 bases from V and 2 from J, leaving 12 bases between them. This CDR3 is CASSVALQGTYEQYF. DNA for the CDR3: TGTGCCAGCAGCGTAGCCCTCCAGGGCACCTACGAGCAGTACTTC.

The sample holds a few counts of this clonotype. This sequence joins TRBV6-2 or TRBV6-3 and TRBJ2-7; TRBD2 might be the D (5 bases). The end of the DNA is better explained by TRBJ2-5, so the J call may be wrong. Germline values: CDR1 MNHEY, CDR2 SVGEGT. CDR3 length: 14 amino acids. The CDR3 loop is CASSSHGGSETQYF. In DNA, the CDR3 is TGTGCCAGCAGTTCACACGGCGGGTCAGAGACCCAGTACTTC.

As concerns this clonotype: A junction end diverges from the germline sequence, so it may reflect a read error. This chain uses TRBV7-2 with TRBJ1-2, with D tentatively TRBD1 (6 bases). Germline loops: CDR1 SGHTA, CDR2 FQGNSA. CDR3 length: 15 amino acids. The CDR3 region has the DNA TGTGTCAGCAGCTTAGCTACGGGACAAGTCTATGGCTACACCTTC. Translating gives CVSSLATGQVYGYTF.

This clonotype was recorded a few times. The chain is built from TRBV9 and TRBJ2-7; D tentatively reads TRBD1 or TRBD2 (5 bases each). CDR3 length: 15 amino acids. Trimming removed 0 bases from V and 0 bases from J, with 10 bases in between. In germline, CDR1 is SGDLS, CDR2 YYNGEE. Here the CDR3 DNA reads TGTGCCAGCAGCGTAGCAACAGGACTCTCCTACGAGCAGTACTTC. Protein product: CASSVATGLSYEQYF.

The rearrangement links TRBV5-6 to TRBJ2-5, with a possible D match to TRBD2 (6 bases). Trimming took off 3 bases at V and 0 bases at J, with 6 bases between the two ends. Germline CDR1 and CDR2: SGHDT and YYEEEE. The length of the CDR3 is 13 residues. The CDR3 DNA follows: TGTGCCAGCAGCTCGGGAGACCAAGAGACCCAGTACTTC. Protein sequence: CASSSGDQETQYF.